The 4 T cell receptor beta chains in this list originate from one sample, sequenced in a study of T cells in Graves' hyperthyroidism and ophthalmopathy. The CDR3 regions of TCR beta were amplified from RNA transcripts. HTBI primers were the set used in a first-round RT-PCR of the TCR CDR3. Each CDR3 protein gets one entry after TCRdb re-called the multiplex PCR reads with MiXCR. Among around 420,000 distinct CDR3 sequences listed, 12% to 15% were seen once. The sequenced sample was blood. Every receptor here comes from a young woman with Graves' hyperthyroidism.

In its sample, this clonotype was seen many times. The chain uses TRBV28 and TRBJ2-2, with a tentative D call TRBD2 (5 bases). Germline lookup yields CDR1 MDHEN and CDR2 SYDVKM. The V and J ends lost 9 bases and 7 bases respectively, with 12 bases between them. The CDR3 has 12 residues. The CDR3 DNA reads TGTGCCAGTGCCCTCCGGGGCGGGGAGCTGTTTTTT. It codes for CASALRGGELFF.

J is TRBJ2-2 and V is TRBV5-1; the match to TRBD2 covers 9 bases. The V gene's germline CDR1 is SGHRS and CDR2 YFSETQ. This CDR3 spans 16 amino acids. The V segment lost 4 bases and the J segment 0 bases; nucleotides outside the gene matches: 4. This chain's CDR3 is CASSETSGSNTGELFF. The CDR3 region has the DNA TGCGCCAGCAGCGAGACTAGCGGATCGAACACCGGGGAGCTGTTTTTT.

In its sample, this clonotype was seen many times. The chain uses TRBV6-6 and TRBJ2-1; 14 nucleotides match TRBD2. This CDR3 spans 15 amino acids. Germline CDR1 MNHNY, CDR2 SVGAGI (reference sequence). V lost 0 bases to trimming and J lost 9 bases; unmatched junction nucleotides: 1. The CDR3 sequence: CASSYSTSGRGEQFF. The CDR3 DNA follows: TGTGCCAGCAGTTACTCGACTAGCGGGAGGGGTGAGCAGTTCTTC.

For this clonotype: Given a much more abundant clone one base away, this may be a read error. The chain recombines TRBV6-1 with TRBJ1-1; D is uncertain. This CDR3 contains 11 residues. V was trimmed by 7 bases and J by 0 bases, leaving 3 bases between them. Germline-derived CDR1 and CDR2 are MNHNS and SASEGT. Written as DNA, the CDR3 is TGTGCCAGCAAGCTGAACACTGAAGCTTTCTTT. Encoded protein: CASKLNTEAFF.